This T cell receptor beta chain stems from a study of graft-versus-host responses after intestinal transplantation. Broader study findings: Analysis identified GvH clones in recipient marrow, with some appearing first in ileum or blood.

Assay: immunoSEQ multiplex PCR; the TCRdb copy retains only in-frame clones and omits some. The repertoire holds some 9,800 clones, just under 95% seen once, with roughly 2% in the top ten. With V trimmed by 1 base and J by 7 bases, 12 bases remained unmatched. Per germline, CDR1 LGHNA and CDR2 YNFKEQ. CDR3 length: 17 residues. As regards this clone: No antigen is known for it.

The rearrangement uses TRBV4-2 and TRBJ2-1; 8 bases line up with TRBD1. This material consisted of PBMCs, taken 8 days after intestinal transplant. The sequence was obtained from a human patient who received an intestinal transplant, so some T cells may come from the graft donor. CDR3 amino acids: CASSQVRTGTPSNEQFF. For the CDR3, the DNA is TGTGCCAGCAGCCAAGTTCGGACAGGGACCCCCTCTAATGAGCAGTTCTTC.